A selection of T cell receptor beta chains follows, all from one sample in a study of blood T cell repertoires in COVID-19. Assay: immunoSEQ multiplex PCR; the TCRdb copy retains only in-frame clones and omits some. The sample contains 200,000 to 250,000 clones, 75% to 85% of which appear only once. The sample comprised peripheral blood. The receptors shown here come from a human donor in a cohort sampled during active COVID-19. The CDR3 runs from the conserved cysteine through the conserved F or W. Fields, in order: J gene, clone size, V gene, CDR3 length, D gene, CDR3 protein, CDR3 DNA. A D gene is named only where the DNA matches it firmly. Clone size is stated in some rows and not others, as once, few, many or a class when expanded.

J: TRBJ1-1
size: once
V: TRBV7-9
length: 13
D: .
CDR3: CASSLAGAPEAFF
DNA: TGTGCCAGCAGCTTAGCAGGGGCCCCTGAAGCTTTCTTT

J: TRBJ2-5
size: few
V: TRBV21-1
length: 14
D: .
CDR3: CASSNRGRRETQYF
DNA: TGTGCCAGCAGCAACAGGGGGCGACGAGAGACCCAGTACTTC

J: TRBJ2-7
size: few
V: TRBV11-3
length: 14
D: .
CDR3: CASSDRGSGGAQYF
DNA: TGTGCCAGCAGCGATAGAGGCAGCGGAGGCGCGCAGTACTTC

J: TRBJ2-3
size: .
V: TRBV3-1/TRBV3-2
length: 17
D: TRBD2
CDR3: CASSPDSGGAVADTQYF
DNA: TGTGCCAGCAGCCCCGATAGCGGGGGGGCGGTTGCAGATACGCAGTATTTT

J: TRBJ2-3
size: once
V: TRBV6-5
length: 13
D: .
CDR3: CASSLGHTDTQYF
DNA: TGTGCCAGCAGCCTTGGGCACACAGATACGCAGTATTTT

J: TRBJ2-3
size: .
V: TRBV5-4
length: 12
D: .
CDR3: CASRLDTDTQYF
DNA: TGTGCCAGCAGGCTAGACACAGATACGCAGTATTTT

J: TRBJ2-5
size: .
V: TRBV6-5
length: 15
D: .
CDR3: CASRPGRGGLETQYF
DNA: TGTGCCAGCAGGCCCGGGCGAGGGGGTTTAGAGACCCAGTACTTC

J: TRBJ2-5
size: .
V: TRBV19
length: 16
D: .
CDR3: CASGQGRSSVGETQYF
DNA: TGTGCCAGTGGGCAGGGTAGGAGCTCTGTCGGAGAGACCCAGTACTTC

J: TRBJ1-2
size: .
V: TRBV27
length: 15
D: TRBD1
CDR3: CASSSLDRVHYGYTF
DNA: TGTGCCAGCAGTTCCTTGGACAGGGTCCACTATGGCTACACCTTC

J: TRBJ2-2
size: .
V: TRBV27
length: 16
D: .
CDR3: CASSAWDSPGTGELFF
DNA: TGTGCCAGCAGCGCTTGGGACTCCCCGGGGACCGGGGAGCTGTTTTTT

J: TRBJ2-7
size: .
V: TRBV27
length: 15
D: TRBD2
CDR3: CASSPPGGRAYEQYF
DNA: TGTGCCAGCAGTCCTCCTGGCGGGAGGGCCTACGAGCAGTACTTC

J: TRBJ1-1
size: .
V: TRBV7-2
length: 14
D: .
CDR3: CASSLPGANTEAFF
DNA: TGTGCCAGCAGCTTACCAGGGGCCAACACTGAAGCTTTCTTT

J: TRBJ1-4
size: .
V: TRBV13
length: 16
D: .
CDR3: CASSHWVGTNNEKLFF
DNA: TGTGCCAGCAGCCATTGGGTCGGGACAAATAATGAAAAACTGTTTTTT

J: TRBJ2-5
size: few
V: TRBV4-1
length: 13
D: .
CDR3: CASSQSQVETQYF
DNA: TGCGCCAGCAGCCAGTCCCAGGTAGAGACCCAGTACTTC

J: TRBJ2-5
size: .
V: TRBV30
length: 13
D: .
CDR3: CAWVRLGSGTQYF
DNA: TGTGCCTGGGTACGCCTAGGTAGCGGGACCCAGTACTTC

J: TRBJ1-6
size: .
V: TRBV10-3
length: 15
D: TRBD1
CDR3: CAIATSGTANSPLHF
DNA: TGTGCCATCGCAACCTCCGGGACAGCAAATTCACCCCTCCACTTT

J: TRBJ1-4
size: .
V: TRBV4-2
length: 16
D: TRBD1
CDR3: CASSQGQGVGVEKLFF
DNA: TGTGCCAGCAGCCAAGGCCAGGGGGTAGGGGTTGAAAAACTGTTTTTT

J: TRBJ2-5
size: once
V: TRBV10-3
length: 13
D: TRBD2
CDR3: CAIAGGGAETQYF
DNA: TGTGCCATCGCCGGGGGGGGAGCGGAGACCCAGTACTTC

J: TRBJ1-3
size: once
V: TRBV28
length: 11
D: .
CDR3: CASSSRGTIYF
DNA: TGTGCCAGCAGTTCCCGAGGCACCATATATTTT

J: TRBJ2-5
size: .
V: TRBV4-2
length: 17
D: TRBD2
CDR3: CASSQASSGRRGETQYF
DNA: TGTGCCAGCAGCCAAGCTTCTAGCGGGAGGAGGGGAGAGACCCAGTACTTC

J: TRBJ2-7
size: once
V: TRBV19
length: 14
D: .
CDR3: CASSPRIATYEQYF
DNA: TGTGCCAGTAGTCCCCGGATAGCCACCTACGAGCAGTACTTC

J: TRBJ1-2
size: .
V: TRBV6-2/TRBV6-3
length: 14
D: TRBD1
CDR3: CASSYPTGEGGYTF
DNA: TGTGCCAGCAGTTACCCGACAGGGGAAGGAGGCTACACCTTC

J: TRBJ1-5
size: .
V: TRBV19
length: 15
D: TRBD1
CDR3: CASSMGQNSNQPQHF
DNA: TGTGCCAGTAGTATGGGACAGAATAGCAATCAGCCCCAGCATTTT

J: TRBJ2-1
size: .
V: TRBV7-2
length: 14
D: TRBD2
CDR3: CASSLQGLDFEQFF
DNA: TGTGCCAGCAGCTTACAGGGACTAGATTTTGAGCAGTTCTTC

J: TRBJ1-5
size: .
V: TRBV5-1
length: 15
D: .
CDR3: CASSPDGAQGQPQHF
DNA: TGCGCCAGCAGCCCGGATGGGGCGCAAGGTCAGCCCCAGCATTTT

J: TRBJ2-3
size: .
V: TRBV4-3
length: 19
D: TRBD2
CDR3: CASSQDLSVAGGPLGTQYF
DNA: TGCGCCAGCAGCCAAGATCTGTCGGTGGCGGGGGGGCCTCTGGGTACGCAGTATTTT